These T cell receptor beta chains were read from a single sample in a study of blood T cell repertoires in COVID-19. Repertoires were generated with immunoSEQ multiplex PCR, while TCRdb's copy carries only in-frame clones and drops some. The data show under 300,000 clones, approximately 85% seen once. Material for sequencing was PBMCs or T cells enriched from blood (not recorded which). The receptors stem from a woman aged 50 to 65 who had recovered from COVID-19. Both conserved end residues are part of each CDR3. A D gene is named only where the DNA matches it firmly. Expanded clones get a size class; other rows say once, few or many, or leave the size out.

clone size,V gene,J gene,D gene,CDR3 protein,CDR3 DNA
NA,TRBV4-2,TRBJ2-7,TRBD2,CASSFTSGSSYEQYF,TGTGCCAGCAGCTTTACTAGCGGGAGCTCCTACGAGCAGTACTTC
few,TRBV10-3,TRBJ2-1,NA,CAISESSPNEQFF,TGTGCCATCAGTGAGTCGAGTCCGAATGAGCAGTTCTTC
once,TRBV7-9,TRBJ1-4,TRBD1,CASSLTGGLTNEKLFF,TGTGCCAGCAGCTTAACAGGGGGCTTAACTAATGAAAAACTGTTTTTT
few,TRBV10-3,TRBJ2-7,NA,CAARSTAVSYEQYF,TGTGCCGCCCGCTCTACAGCCGTCTCCTACGAGCAGTACTTC
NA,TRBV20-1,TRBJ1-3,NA,CSGASSDTIYF,TGCAGTGGGGCCAGTTCGGACACCATATATTTT
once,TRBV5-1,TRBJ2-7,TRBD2,CASSLGLAGVNEQYF,TGCGCCAGTAGTCTTGGACTAGCGGGAGTAAACGAGCAGTACTTC
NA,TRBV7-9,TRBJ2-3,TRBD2,CASSLLAGSTDTQYF,TGTGCCAGCAGCTTACTAGCGGGTAGCACAGATACGCAGTATTTT
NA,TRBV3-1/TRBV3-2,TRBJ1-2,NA,CASSPNTVYYGYTF,TGTGCCAGCAGCCCGAATACAGTTTACTATGGCTACACCTTC
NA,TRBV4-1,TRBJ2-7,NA,CASSQEQTFGPAGNSYEQYF,TGCGCCAGCAGCCAAGAACAGACGTTTGGGCCGGCCGGGAACTCCTACGAGCAGTACTTC
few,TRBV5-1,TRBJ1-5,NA,CASSLGAGASGDQPQHF,TGCGCCAGCAGCTTGGGGGCAGGGGCTTCAGGCGATCAGCCCCAGCATTTT
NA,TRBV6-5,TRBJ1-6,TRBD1,CASSTTDRETSPLHF,TGTGCCAGCAGTACAACCGACAGGGAGACTTCACCCCTCCACTTT
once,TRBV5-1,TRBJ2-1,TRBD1,CASSDRVGHEQFF,TGCGCCAGCAGCGACAGGGTTGGTCATGAGCAGTTCTTC
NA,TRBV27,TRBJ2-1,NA,CASSPPDLGVYNEQFF,TGTGCCAGCAGTCCTCCTGACCTCGGGGTTTACAATGAGCAGTTCTTC
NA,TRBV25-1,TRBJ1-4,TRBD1,CASSHTTGAEKLFF,TGTGCCAGCAGTCATACGACAGGGGCTGAAAAACTGTTTTTT
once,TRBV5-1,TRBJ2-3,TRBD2,CASSSIAGGTSTDTQYF,TGCGCCAGCAGCTCTATAGCGGGCGGGACTAGCACAGATACGCAGTATTTT
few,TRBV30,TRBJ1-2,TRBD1,CAWNNGQGADYGYTF,TGTGCCTGGAACAATGGACAGGGGGCGGACTATGGCTACACCTTC
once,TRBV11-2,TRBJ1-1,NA,CASSPTQGAEAFF,TGTGCCAGCAGCCCTACTCAGGGTGCTGAAGCTTTCTTT
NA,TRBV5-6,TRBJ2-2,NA,CASSNGGVGTGELFF,TGTGCCAGCAGCAACGGGGGAGTGGGCACCGGGGAGCTGTTTTTT
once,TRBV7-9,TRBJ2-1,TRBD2,CASSQTSGRANEQFF,TGTGCCAGCAGCCAGACTAGCGGGAGGGCCAATGAGCAGTTCTTC
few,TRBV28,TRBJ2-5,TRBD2,CASSWTSVQTQYF,TGTGCCAGCAGTTGGACTAGCGTGCAGACCCAGTACTTC
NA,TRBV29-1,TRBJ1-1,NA,CSAHLQGILTEAFF,TGCAGCGCTCATTTGCAGGGGATCCTCACTGAAGCTTTCTTT
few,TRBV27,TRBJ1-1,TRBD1,CASSLIQGDRAFF,TGTGCCAGCAGTTTAATACAGGGGGATAGGGCTTTCTTT
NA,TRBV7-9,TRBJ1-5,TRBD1,CASSRGTDSNQPQHF,TGTGCCAGCAGCCGAGGGACAGATAGCAATCAGCCCCAGCATTTT
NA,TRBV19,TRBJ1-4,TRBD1,CASSGTGREKLFF,TGTGCCAGTTCCGGGACAGGGCGAGAAAAACTGTTTTTT
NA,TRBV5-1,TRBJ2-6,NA,CASSSGLTGANVLTF,TGCGCCAGCAGCTCGGGACTCACCGGGGCCAACGTCCTGACTTTC
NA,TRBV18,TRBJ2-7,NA,CASSRLDFQYEQYF,TGTGCCAGCTCCCGCCTAGATTTCCAATACGAGCAGTACTTC
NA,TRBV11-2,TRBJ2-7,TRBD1,CASNLGSGQSSYEQYF,TGTGCCAGCAACTTAGGGTCGGGACAGAGTTCCTACGAGCAGTACTTC
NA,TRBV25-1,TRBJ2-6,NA,CASSRDIPSGANVLTF,TGTGCCAGCAGCCGGGACATTCCATCTGGGGCCAACGTCCTGACTTTC
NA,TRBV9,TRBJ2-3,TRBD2,CASSVSGTSTDTQYF,TGTGCCAGCAGCGTAAGCGGGACTAGCACAGATACGCAGTATTTT
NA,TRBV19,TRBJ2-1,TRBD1,CATSLGTGVYNEQFF,TGTGCCACCTCACTAGGGACAGGAGTCTACAATGAGCAGTTCTTC
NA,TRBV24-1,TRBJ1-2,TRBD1,CATHPGQGDYGYTF,TGTGCCACCCATCCCGGACAGGGTGACTATGGCTACACCTTC
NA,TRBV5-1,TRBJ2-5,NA,CASSFAASQETQYF,TGCGCCAGCAGCTTCGCGGCAAGCCAAGAGACCCAGTACTTC
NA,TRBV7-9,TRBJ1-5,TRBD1,CASSLGQGYSNQPQHF,TGTGCCAGCAGCTTAGGACAGGGCTATAGCAATCAGCCCCAGCATTTT
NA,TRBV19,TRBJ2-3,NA,CASSITRTVSTDTQYF,TGTGCCAGTAGTATCACCCGGACAGTTAGCACAGATACGCAGTATTTT
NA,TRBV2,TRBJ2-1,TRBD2,CASRVGTGGPNNEQFF,TGTGCCAGCAGGGTCGGAACGGGAGGGCCCAACAATGAGCAGTTCTTC
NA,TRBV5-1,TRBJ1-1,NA,CASSLDRAVGTEAFF,TGCGCCAGCAGCTTGGACAGGGCGGTCGGAACTGAAGCTTTCTTT
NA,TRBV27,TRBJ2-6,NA,CASSSPTQGVGANVLTF,TGTGCCAGCAGTTCACCGACCCAGGGCGTTGGGGCCAACGTCCTGACTTTC
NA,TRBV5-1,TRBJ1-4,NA,CASSLGGTNEKLFF,TGCGCCAGCAGCTTAGGGGGAACTAATGAAAAACTGTTTTTT
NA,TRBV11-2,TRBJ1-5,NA,CASDLDHGGDGNQPQHF,TGTGCCAGCGATTTGGATCACGGAGGGGATGGCAATCAGCCCCAGCATTTT
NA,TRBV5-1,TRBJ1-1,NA,CASSLADRTARNTEAFF,TGCGCCAGCAGCTTGGCCGATCGGACAGCCAGAAACACTGAAGCTTTCTTT
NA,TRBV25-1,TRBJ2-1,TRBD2,CASSLAGGTYNEQFF,TGTGCCAGCAGTCTAGCGGGAGGAACCTACAATGAGCAGTTCTTC
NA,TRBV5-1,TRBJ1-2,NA,CASSLVQTNYGYTF,TGCGCCAGCAGCTTGGTACAGACTAACTATGGCTACACCTTC
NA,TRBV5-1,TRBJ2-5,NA,CASRPGVQETQYF,TGCGCCAGCCGCCCCGGGGTGCAAGAGACCCAGTACTTC
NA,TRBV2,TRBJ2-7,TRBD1,CASSPDGTGAYEQYF,TGTGCCAGCAGTCCGGACGGGACAGGGGCCTACGAGCAGTACTTC
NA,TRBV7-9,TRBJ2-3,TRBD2,CASRVWRERADTQYF,TGTGCCAGCAGGGTATGGCGGGAGAGGGCAGATACGCAGTATTTT
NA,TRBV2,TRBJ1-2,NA,CASSDMDDNGYTF,TGTGCCAGCAGTGACATGGATGACAATGGCTACACCTTC
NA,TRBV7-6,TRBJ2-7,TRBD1,CASSLNPGGQGYEQYF,TGTGCCAGCAGCTTAAACCCAGGAGGACAGGGCTACGAGCAGTACTTC
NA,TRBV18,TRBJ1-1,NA,CASALGANTEAFF,TGTGCCAGCGCGTTAGGGGCGAACACTGAAGCTTTCTTT
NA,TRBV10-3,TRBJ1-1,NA,CAISEPTGITEAFF,TGTGCCATCAGTGAGCCCACGGGAATCACTGAAGCTTTCTTT
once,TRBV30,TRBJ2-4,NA,CAWSLREKNIQYF,TGTGCCTGGAGTTTAAGGGAGAAAAACATTCAGTACTTC
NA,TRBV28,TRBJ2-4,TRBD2,CASSFPPAREGNIQYF,TGTGCCAGCAGTTTCCCCCCTGCGAGGGAGGGAAACATTCAGTACTTC
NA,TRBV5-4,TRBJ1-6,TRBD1,CASSSGQGGSPLHF,TGTGCCAGCAGCTCGGGACAGGGTGGCTCACCCCTCCACTTT
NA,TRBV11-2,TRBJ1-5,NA,CASSLVGGDRSNQPQHF,TGTGCCAGCAGCTTAGTTGGGGGGGATAGGAGCAATCAGCCCCAGCATTTT